This TCR beta chain stems from a study of T cells in Graves' hyperthyroidism and ophthalmopathy. Background on the study: The blood sample was taken at first diagnosis, before treatment began. Whole-study results and caveats: Through a model of 13 V-J features, ophthalmopathy was separated from stable hyperthyroidism.

CDR1 and CDR2 (germline): SGHTA, FQGNSA. CDR3 length: 14 residues. Trimming cost V 7 bases and J 4 bases, with 13 bases left between them. It was RNA transcripts that yielded the amplified TCR beta CDR3 regions. RT-PCR in the first round (using the HTBI primer set) targeted the TCR CDR3. Via MiXCR, TCRdb re-called the multiplex PCR reads, giving one row per CDR3 protein. In the table there are roughly 570,000 distinct CDR3 sequences, 15% to 19% of which are singletons. The study left out patients who had uncontrolled infection, other autoimmune disease, pregnancy or lactation. The study based diagnoses on clinical symptoms, serum thyroxine and TRAb, thyroid ultrasound and orbital computed tomography. Worth noting for this clonotype: Its antigen is still unknown.

The sequence came from a woman aged 30 to 39 with Graves' hyperthyroidism. The chain employs TRBV7-2 and TRBJ1-4, with unresolved D. The sequencing sample was made of blood. CDR3 sequence: CASTLGQHNEKLFF. For the CDR3, the DNA is TGTGCCAGCACCCTCGGGCAGCATAATGAAAAACTGTTTTTT.